The 28 T cell receptor beta chains given below trace back to one sample, sequenced in a study of T cell responses to AZD1222 COVID-19 vaccine. Using immunoSEQ multiplex PCR, the repertoire was profiled, and TCRdb retains in-frame clones only, with some absent. This table has 130,000 to 150,000 clones, roughly 91% appearing once. The sequenced sample was peripheral blood, obtained on day 0 of AZD1222 vaccination. These receptors were taken from an adult in good health.

The chain links TRBV3-1 (or the pseudogene TRBV3-2) to TRBJ2-5; TRBD2 is a possible D gene (5 bases). CDR1 LGHDT and CDR2 YNNKEL come from the germline V gene (reference sequence). There are 13 residues in the CDR3. V lost 0 bases and J lost 4, with 6 bases in between. CDR3 region: CASSQEGRETQYF. For the CDR3, the DNA is TGTGCCAGCAGCCAAGAAGGGAGAGAGACCCAGTACTTC.

The CDR3 coding sequence is TGTGCCAGCAGTTACTCCCATACTGAAGCTTTCTTT. It specifies CASSYSHTEAFF. V is TRBV6-6 and J is TRBJ1-1; no firm D call. Trimming cost V 0 bases and J 5 bases, with 4 bases left between them. The CDR3 covers 12 residues. The germline gives CDR1 MNHNY, CDR2 SVGAGI (reference sequence).

The genes are TRBV29-1 and TRBJ1-1; 7 bases match TRBD1. CDR3 length: 13 residues. The V gene's germline CDR1 is SQVTM and CDR2 ANQGSEA. Losses at the gene ends were 2 bases for V and 8 bases for J; bases not matched to a gene: 8. The CDR3 region has the DNA TGCAGCGTTGAATTAGACAGGGCGGGGGAAGCTTTCTTT. Amino acid sequence: CSVELDRAGEAFF.

V and J are TRBV18 and TRBJ2-7; D might be TRBD1 (6 bases). The CDR3 runs 13 residues. CDR1 and CDR2 (germline): KGHSH, LQKENI. Trimming cost V 5 bases and J 2 bases, with 10 bases left between them. The CDR3 sequence is CASSAGQTYEQYF. The CDR3 DNA reads as TGTGCCAGCTCAGCCGGACAGACCTACGAGCAGTACTTC.

The CDR3 loop is CASSLGFQASSYNSPLHF. The CDR3 DNA follows: TGCGCCAGCAGCTTGGGATTCCAGGCCAGCTCCTATAATTCACCCCTCCACTTT. This sequence joins TRBV5-1 and TRBJ1-6; no definite D call. The CDR3 covers 18 residues. CDR1 and CDR2 (germline): SGHRS, YFSETQ. The V end lost 0 bases, the J end lost 0 bases, and 13 bases lay between the germline ends.

The rearrangement joins TRBV5-5 to TRBJ1-1; the D is unclear. This CDR3 contains 14 residues. The V end was cut by 4 bases, the J end by 5 bases, with 15 bases between. Germline V gene data show CDR1 as SGHKS and CDR2 as YYEKEE (reference sequence). The CDR3 coding sequence is TGTGCCAGCAGCCGGTATGAGGTTGGGACTGAAGCTTTCTTT. Translating it yields CASSRYEVGTEAFF.

J is TRBJ1-5 and V is TRBV27; a possible D gene is TRBD1 (5 bases). The germline gives CDR1 MNHEY, CDR2 SMNVEV (reference sequence). The CDR3 consists of 16 residues. The ends were cut back, 6 bases at V and 1 base at J, with 16 bases in the middle. Here the CDR3 DNA reads TGTGCCAGCAGACCCTTCAGGGTGGAGAGCAATCAGCCCCAGCATTTT. It is translated as CASRPFRVESNQPQHF.

This clone appeared once. J is TRBJ2-1 and V is TRBV6-5; 9 nucleotides line up with TRBD2. The V gene end was trimmed by 2 bases and the J gene end by 5 bases; junction bases not matched to a gene: 7. The CDR3 spans 16 residues. The germline V gene encodes CDR1 MNHEY and CDR2 SVGAGI. The CDR3 protein is CASSYVWAGGNNEQFF. The CDR3 DNA follows: TGTGCCAGCAGTTACGTCTGGGCGGGGGGGAACAATGAGCAGTTCTTC.

The V call is TRBV11-2, the J call TRBJ1-4; 7 nucleotides match TRBD1. The trim removed 5 bases at V and 8 bases at J, leaving 11 bases unmatched. CDR3 length: 15 residues. Germline V gene lookup returns CDR1 SGHAT and CDR2 FQNNGV. This chain's CDR3 is CASSNLAPDREKLFF. The CDR3 DNA follows: TGTGCCAGCAGCAACCTTGCCCCGGACAGGGAAAAACTGTTTTTT. Combining the CDR3 with reference TRBV11-2 and TRBJ1-4 gives the whole variable domain EAGVAQSPRYKIIEKRQSVAFWCNPISGHATLYWYQQILGQGPKLLIQFQNNGVVDDSQLPKDRFSAERLKGVDSTLKIQPAKLEDSAVYLCASSNLAPDREKLFFGSGTQLSVL.

The chain is built from TRBV7-9 and TRBJ1-6; 8 bases are shared with TRBD1. CDR1 and CDR2 (germline): SEHNR, FQNEAQ (reference sequence). The CDR3 is made up of 15 amino acids. Trimming at V came to 5 bases and at J to 5 bases, leaving 5 bases not matched to a gene. The CDR3 is CASSDRGQDNSPLHF. The CDR3 region has the DNA TGTGCCAGCAGCGACAGGGGCCAGGATAATTCACCCCTCCACTTT.

The chain carries TRBV28 and TRBJ1-1; 12 positions agree with TRBD1. The CDR3 has 14 amino acids. Germline CDR1 reads MDHEN; CDR2 reads SYDVKM. The V gene end was trimmed by 4 bases and the J gene end by 8 bases; junction bases not matched to a gene: 5. The CDR3 sequence: CASSSPGQGAEAFF. CDR3 DNA: TGTGCCAGCAGTTCCCCGGGACAGGGGGCAGAAGCTTTCTTT.

The chain has TRBV20-1 and TRBJ2-7; no reliable D call. The germline V gene encodes CDR1 DFQATT and CDR2 SNEGSKA (reference sequence). Trimming cost V 3 bases and J 0 bases, with 9 bases left between them. The CDR3 contains 13 residues. This CDR3 reads CSASKLNSYEQYF. The CDR3 DNA follows: TGCAGTGCTAGTAAACTGAACTCCTACGAGCAGTACTTC.

This clone was observed once. The chain uses TRBV30 and TRBJ1-1; D unresolved. Per the germline V gene, CDR1 is GTSNPN and CDR2 is SVGIG (reference sequence). The CDR3 is 13 amino acids. V was trimmed by 0 bases and J by 7 bases, leaving 12 bases between them. The CDR3 DNA reads as TGTGCCTGGAGTGTTGGTTTACGGAATGAAGCTTTCTTT. Translating it yields CAWSVGLRNEAFF.

This clone was seen more than once but under ten times. The chain has TRBV7-9 and TRBJ2-3; 10 bases are shared with TRBD2. With V trimmed by 2 bases and J by 1 base, 0 bases remained unmatched. Per the germline V gene, CDR1 is SEHNR and CDR2 is FQNEAQ (reference sequence). This CDR3 has 15 residues. The CDR3 nucleotides read TGTGCCAGCAGCTTAACTAGCGGGGGCACAGATACGCAGTATTTT. It is translated as CASSLTSGGTDTQYF.

V usage is TRBV6-6 and J usage is TRBJ1-6; TRBD1 is a possible D gene (5 bases). V gave up 0 bases and J gave up 7 bases, with 10 bases separating them. The CDR3 sequence is 15 residues long. In germline, CDR1 is MNHNY, CDR2 SVGAGI (reference sequence). CDR3 nucleotide sequence: TGTGCCAGCAGTTACTCGAGGGACGCGAATTCACCCCTCCACTTT. Encoded protein: CASSYSRDANSPLHF.

The chain uses TRBV7-9 and TRBJ1-2; D remains ambiguous. The CDR3 contains 15 residues. The ends were cut back, 2 bases at V and 8 bases at J, with 18 bases in the middle. Germline V gene lookup returns CDR1 SEHNR and CDR2 FQNEAQ (reference sequence). CDR3 loop: CASSLSLVHGEGYTF. The CDR3 coding sequence is TGTGCCAGCAGCTTAAGCCTTGTCCACGGGGAAGGCTACACCTTC. The full variable domain, in which reference TRBV7-9 and TRBJ1-2 provide the parts outside the CDR3, is DTGVSQNPRHKITKRGQNVTFRCDPISEHNRLYWYRQTLGQGPEFLTYFQNEAQLEKSRLLSDRFSAERPKGSFSTLEIQRTEQGDSAMYLCASSLSLVHGEGYTFGSGTRLTVV.

The chain employs TRBV2 and TRBJ1-4; TRBD1 matches at 8 bases. The V segment lost 0 bases and the J segment 15 bases; nucleotides outside the gene matches: 15. The CDR3 sequence is 16 residues long. Germline values: CDR1 SNHLY, CDR2 FYNNEI. The CDR3 spells CASSEAGLRTGKRVFF. The CDR3 bases are TGTGCCAGCAGTGAAGCTGGACTAAGGACAGGGAAGAGGGTGTTTTTT. The full variable domain, completed using reference TRBV2 and TRBJ1-4, is EPEVTQTPSHQVTQMGQEVILRCVPISNHLYFYWYRQILGQKVEFLVSFYNNEISEKSEIFDDQFSVERPDGSNFTLKIRSTKLEDSAMYFCASSEAGLRTGKRVFFGSGTQLSVL.

V gene TRBV7-3 combines with J gene TRBJ2-3, with TRBD2 as a possible D gene (6 bases). V was shortened by 1 base and J by 0 bases, with 14 bases between the two germline ends. Germline CDR1 and CDR2: SGHTA and FQGTGA. This CDR3 comprises 17 residues. CDR3 residues: CASSLRGEGHSTDTQYF. The DNA of the CDR3 is TGTGCCAGCAGCTTAAGGGGGGAAGGTCATAGCACAGATACGCAGTATTTT.

This rearrangement joins TRBV7-2 to TRBJ1-5; D is undetermined. Germline loops: CDR1 SGHTA, CDR2 FQGNSA. The ends were cut back, 3 bases at V and 6 bases at J, with 21 bases in the middle. The CDR3 length is 17 residues. The CDR3 loop reads CASSLVQGGVAGQPQHF. The CDR3 nucleotides read TGTGCCAGCAGCTTGGTTCAAGGTGGGGTGGCTGGTCAGCCCCAGCATTTT.

The V and J genes are TRBV3-1 (or the pseudogene TRBV3-2) and TRBJ2-7, with 8 positions matching TRBD2. Unmatched junction bases numbered 9, after V lost 1 base and J lost 7 bases. This CDR3 is 15 amino acids long. CDR1 LGHDT and CDR2 YNNKEL come from the germline V gene (reference sequence). CDR3 sequence reads: CASSQGGGRRDEQYF. In DNA form, the CDR3 reads TGTGCCAGCAGCCAAGGGGGCGGGAGGAGGGATGAGCAGTACTTC.

The V gene is TRBV7-9, the J gene TRBJ1-2; no firm D call. V dropped 5 bases and J dropped 3 bases, with 7 bases sitting between them. The CDR3 extends over 12 amino acids. The germline V gene encodes CDR1 SEHNR and CDR2 FQNEAQ (reference sequence). In DNA form, the CDR3 reads TGTGCCAGCAGCCCTTTAGACTATGGCTACACCTTC. This codes for CASSPLDYGYTF. The whole variable domain, filled in from reference TRBV7-9 and TRBJ1-2, reads DTGVSQNPRHKITKRGQNVTFRCDPISEHNRLYWYRQTLGQGPEFLTYFQNEAQLEKSRLLSDRFSAERPKGSFSTLEIQRTEQGDSAMYLCASSPLDYGYTFGSGTRLTVV.

The chain uses TRBV2 and TRBJ1-1; D is unclear. The CDR3 totals 14 residues. In germline, CDR1 is SNHLY, CDR2 FYNNEI. V was shortened by 10 bases and J by 5 bases, with 20 bases between the two germline ends. The CDR3, as DNA: TGTGCCACACCAAGCATACGGACCAGTACTGAAGCTTTCTTT. Amino acid sequence: CATPSIRTSTEAFF.

V and J are TRBV5-5 and TRBJ1-2; D uncertain. CDR3 size: 13 residues. Looked up from germline, CDR1 is SGHKS and CDR2 is YYEKEE (reference sequence). V dropped 0 bases and J dropped 8 bases, with 11 bases sitting between them. CDR3 in DNA: TGTGCCAGCAGCTTGGCGGACCAAGGGGGCTACACCTTC. It codes for CASSLADQGGYTF.

The chain is built from TRBV3-1 (or the pseudogene TRBV3-2) and TRBJ1-2; the D is unclear. Germline CDR1 is LGHDT and CDR2 is YNNKEL (reference sequence). The CDR3 is 16 amino acids. Trimming removed 3 bases at V and 4 bases at J, with 18 bases between. The CDR3 DNA reads TGTGCCAGCAGCCAGATGAAGCAGGATAATACCTATGGCTACACCTTC. As protein: CASSQMKQDNTYGYTF.

The V and J genes are TRBV6-1 and TRBJ2-1; D may be TRBD1 (5 bases). Germline loops: CDR1 MNHNS, CDR2 SASEGT. CDR3 length: 13 amino acids. Trimming removed 2 bases at V and 10 bases at J, with 12 bases between. The CDR3 here is CASSENRSREQFF. CDR3 sequence (DNA): TGTGCCAGCAGTGAAAACAGGTCAAGAGAGCAGTTCTTC.

The V call is TRBV7-9, the J call TRBJ2-7; tentatively, D is TRBD2 (6 bases). CDR3 length: 14 residues. Per germline, CDR1 SEHNR and CDR2 FQNEAQ (reference sequence). The V gene lost 3 bases and the J gene lost 3 bases, with 12 bases spanning the gap. In DNA, the CDR3 is TGTGCCAGCAGCTTTAAAGAGGGAGGCTACGAGCAGTACTTC. Its translation: CASSFKEGGYEQYF. The whole variable domain, filled in from reference TRBV7-9 and TRBJ2-7, reads DTGVSQNPRHKITKRGQNVTFRCDPISEHNRLYWYRQTLGQGPEFLTYFQNEAQLEKSRLLSDRFSAERPKGSFSTLEIQRTEQGDSAMYLCASSFKEGGYEQYFGPGTRLTVT.

This chain uses TRBV4-1 with TRBJ2-7; possibly TRBD2 for D (6 bases). The CDR3 loop spans 15 amino acids. Germline V lookup: CDR1 MGHRA, CDR2 YSYEKL. Trimming left V 8 bases short and J 3 bases short, with 20 bases between. This chain's CDR3 is CASPGGLEGVYEQYF. In nucleotides, the CDR3 is TGCGCCAGCCCCGGAGGGCTCGAAGGGGTCTACGAGCAGTACTTC.

The chain couples TRBV18 to TRBJ2-3; D is possibly TRBD2 (5 bases). V was shortened by 6 bases and J by 2 bases, with 12 bases between the two germline ends. The CDR3 length is 14 residues. Germline V lookup: CDR1 KGHSH, CDR2 LQKENI. The CDR3, as DNA: TGTGCCAGCTCCAGTGGAGCGGCCACAGATACGCAGTATTTT. Its protein is CASSSGAATDTQYF.